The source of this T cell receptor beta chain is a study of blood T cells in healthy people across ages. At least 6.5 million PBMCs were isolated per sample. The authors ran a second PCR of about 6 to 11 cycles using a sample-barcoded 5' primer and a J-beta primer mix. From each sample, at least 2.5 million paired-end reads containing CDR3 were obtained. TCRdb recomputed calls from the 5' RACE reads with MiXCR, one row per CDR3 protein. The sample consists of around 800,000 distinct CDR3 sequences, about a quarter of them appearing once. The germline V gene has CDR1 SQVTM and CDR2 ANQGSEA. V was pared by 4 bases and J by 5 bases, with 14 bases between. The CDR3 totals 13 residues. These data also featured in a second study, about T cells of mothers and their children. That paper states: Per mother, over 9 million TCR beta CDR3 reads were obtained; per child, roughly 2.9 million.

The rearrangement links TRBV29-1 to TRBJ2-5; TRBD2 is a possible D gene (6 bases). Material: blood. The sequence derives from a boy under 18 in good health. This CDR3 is CSVGREIGETQYF. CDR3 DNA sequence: TGCAGCGTTGGGAGGGAGATAGGGGAGACCCAGTACTTC.